What follows are 10 T cell receptor beta chains derived from one specimen sequenced in a study of blood T cell repertoires in COVID-19. TCRdb keeps only in-frame clones here, not all; method: immunoSEQ multiplex PCR. This sample has about 310,000 clones; roughly 91% occur once, and the top ten carry over 9%. What was sequenced was PBMCs or T cells enriched from blood (not recorded which). These TCRs come from a woman in her thirties who had recovered from COVID-19.

The rearrangement uses TRBV10-1 and TRBJ2-1; D not certain. Trimming took 8 bases from V and 0 from J, leaving 11 bases between them. CDR1 and CDR2 from the germline V gene are WNHNN and SYGVQD (reference sequence). The CDR3 sequence is 14 residues long. Here the CDR3 reads CASSNFGSYNEQFF. The CDR3 DNA is TGCGCCAGCTCAAACTTCGGCTCCTACAATGAGCAGTTCTTC.

The chain carries TRBV19 and TRBJ1-5, with TRBD1 as a possible D gene (6 bases). V was shortened by 7 bases and J by 1 base, with 17 bases between the two germline ends. The CDR3 length is 16 residues. Germline V lookup: CDR1 LNHDA, CDR2 SQIVND (reference sequence). CDR3 coding DNA: TGTGCCAGTATGGCCGGGGGGCGGATAAGCAATCAGCCCCAGCATTTT. Amino acids: CASMAGGRISNQPQHF. The complete variable domain, with remaining parts taken from reference TRBV19 and TRBJ1-5, reads DGGITQSPKYLFRKEGQNVTLSCEQNLNHDAMYWYRQDPGQGLRLIYYSQIVNDFQKGDIAEGYSVSREKKESFPLTVTSAQKNPTAFYLCASMAGGRISNQPQHFGDGTRLSIL.

The chain recombines TRBV5-1 with TRBJ2-2, with 13 bases that match TRBD2. Per the germline V gene, CDR1 is SGHRS and CDR2 is YFSETQ. The CDR3 has 16 residues. V lost 5 bases, J lost 10 bases, and 11 bases stayed unmatched. The DNA for the CDR3 is TGCGCCAGCAGTTCCGGGACTAGCGGGGCGAGGGAGGAGCTGTTTTTT. Translated: CASSSGTSGAREELFF.

This clone was seen many times. CDR3 in DNA: TGTGCCAGCATGGCCAGGGAAAATTCACCCCTCCACTTT. This codes for CASMARENSPLHF. The gene calls are TRBV6-5 and TRBJ1-6; perhaps TRBD1 as D (5 bases). This CDR3 is 13 amino acids long. Per germline, CDR1 MNHEY and CDR2 SVGAGI. V was shortened by 7 bases and J by 7 bases, with 11 bases between the two germline ends.

The chain couples TRBV2 to TRBJ1-5; 7 bases line up with TRBD1. Per the germline V gene, CDR1 is SNHLY and CDR2 is FYNNEI. The CDR3 is 14 residues long. V lost 7 bases and J lost 4; bases outside the gene matches: 7. In nucleotides, the CDR3 is TGTGCCAGCACGGGACAGTCGATTAATCAGCCCCAGCATTTT. This gives the protein CASTGQSINQPQHF. Supplemented by reference TRBV2 and TRBJ1-5, the full variable domain reads EPEVTQTPSHQVTQMGQEVILRCVPISNHLYFYWYRQILGQKVEFLVSFYNNEISEKSEIFDDQFSVERPDGSNFTLKIRSTKLEDSAMYFCASTGQSINQPQHFGDGTRLSIL.

The chain uses TRBV28 and TRBJ1-2; 9 bases map to TRBD1. The CDR3 has 13 amino acids. Germline-derived CDR1 and CDR2 are MDHEN and SYDVKM. Losses at the gene ends were 6 bases for V and 4 bases for J; bases not matched to a gene: 3. This CDR3 reads CASRGTGTYGYTF. The CDR3 DNA follows: TGTGCCAGCAGGGGGACAGGGACCTATGGCTACACCTTC.

V and J are TRBV18 and TRBJ2-5, with TRBD2 matching over 10 bases. The J segment lost 2 bases and the V segment lost 6 bases, leaving 15 bases of the junction unmatched. The CDR3 runs 18 residues. The germline gives CDR1 KGHSH, CDR2 LQKENI. The CDR3 here is CASSLGLAWAPSQETQYF. The CDR3 bases are TGTGCCAGCTCGCTGGGACTAGCGTGGGCCCCCTCTCAAGAGACCCAGTACTTC.

The chain links TRBV30 to TRBJ1-2; D not certain. Germline assignment: CDR1 GTSNPN and CDR2 SVGIG (reference sequence). The CDR3 is 14 residues long. V dropped 2 bases and J dropped 9 bases, with 19 bases sitting between them. In DNA form, the CDR3 reads TGTGCCTGGAGTCCGTATGAGGGAGTATGGAGCTACACCTTC. Protein sequence: CAWSPYEGVWSYTF. The whole variable domain, remainder taken from reference TRBV30 and TRBJ1-2, is SQTIHQWPATLVQPVGSPLSLECTVEGTSNPNLYWYRQAAGRGLQLLFYSVGIGQISSEVPQNLSASRPQDRQFILSSKKLLLSDSGFYLCAWSPYEGVWSYTFGSGTRLTVV.

The J gene is TRBJ2-7, the V gene TRBV28; D not resolved. The CDR3 spans 11 residues. Deletions cut 4 bases from V and 6 bases from J, with 7 bases between. Germline values: CDR1 MDHEN, CDR2 SYDVKM. The CDR3 DNA reads TGTGCCAGCAGTTCCCTCAGCGAGCAGTACTTC. The encoded protein is CASSSLSEQYF.

This clone occurred once. The chain links TRBV3-1 (or the pseudogene TRBV3-2) to TRBJ1-1; possibly TRBD1 for D (6 bases). CDR1 LGHDT and CDR2 YNNKEL come from the germline V gene (reference sequence). The V end lost 2 bases, the J end lost 2 bases, and 9 bases lay between the germline ends. The CDR3 spans 14 residues. This CDR3 is CASSQSDSNTEAFF. The CDR3 nucleotides read TGTGCCAGCAGCCAATCGGACAGCAACACTGAAGCTTTCTTT.